This T cell receptor beta chain was observed in a study of human T cells and chemical hapten exposure. The wider study: An approximately 2 cm by approximately 2 cm inner upper arm patch received 2% DPC for sensitization. Study-wide results and caveats: No change in TCRs above 1 in 1000 frequency was produced by DPC sensitization.

In the case of this clonotype: Its target is not known.

As the library was built, unique molecular identifiers were attached to individual cDNA molecules. TCRdb ran MiXCR on the RACE reads and lists one entry per CDR3 protein. The repertoire includes more than 250,000 distinct CDR3 sequences, more than 6.5% of them detected once, and approximately 2.2% sits in the top ten. This sample's time point: pre-sensitization, week 0. Treatment reported: therapeutic diphenylcyclopropenone sensitization with weekly scalp DPC. This CDR3 spans 15 amino acids. The germline V gene has CDR1 SQVTM and CDR2 ANQGSEA. J gave up 0 bases and V 7 bases, and 10 bases lay outside the gene matches.

The sequencing here drew on whole blood, taken in connection with sensitization to the hapten diphenylcyclopropenone (DPC). This TCR came from a woman between 40 and 55 years old with alopecia areata. Some clones in this sample may be carry-over from other donors' samples. This chain connects TRBV29-1 to TRBJ2-3, with TRBD1 matching over 7 bases. The CDR3 sequence is CSAGQEITSTDTQYF. CDR3 DNA sequence: TGCAGCGCTGGACAGGAGATAACTAGCACAGATACGCAGTATTTT.